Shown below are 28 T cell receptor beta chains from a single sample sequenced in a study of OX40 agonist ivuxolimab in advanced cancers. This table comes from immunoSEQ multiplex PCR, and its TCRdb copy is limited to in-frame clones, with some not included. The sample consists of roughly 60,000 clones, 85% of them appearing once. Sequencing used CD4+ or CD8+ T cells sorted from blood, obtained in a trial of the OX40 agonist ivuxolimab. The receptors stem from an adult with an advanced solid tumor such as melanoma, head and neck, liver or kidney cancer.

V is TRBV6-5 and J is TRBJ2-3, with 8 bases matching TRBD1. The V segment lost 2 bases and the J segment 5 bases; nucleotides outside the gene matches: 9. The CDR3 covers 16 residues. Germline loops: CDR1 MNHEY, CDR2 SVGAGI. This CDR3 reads CASSYALQGARDTQYF. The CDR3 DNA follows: TGTGCCAGCAGTTACGCGCTGCAGGGGGCGAGAGATACGCAGTATTTT.

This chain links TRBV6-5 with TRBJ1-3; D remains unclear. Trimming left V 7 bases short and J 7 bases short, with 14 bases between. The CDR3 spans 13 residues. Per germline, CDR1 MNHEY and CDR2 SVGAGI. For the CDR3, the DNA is TGTGCCAGCATTGGGGAGGCCGGGAACACCATATATTTT. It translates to CASIGEAGNTIYF.

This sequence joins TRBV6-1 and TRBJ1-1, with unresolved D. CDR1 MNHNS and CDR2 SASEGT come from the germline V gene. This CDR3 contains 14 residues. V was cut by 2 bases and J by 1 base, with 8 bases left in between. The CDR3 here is CASSEWGGNTEAFF. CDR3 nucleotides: TGTGCCAGCAGTGAATGGGGTGGGAACACTGAAGCTTTCTTT.

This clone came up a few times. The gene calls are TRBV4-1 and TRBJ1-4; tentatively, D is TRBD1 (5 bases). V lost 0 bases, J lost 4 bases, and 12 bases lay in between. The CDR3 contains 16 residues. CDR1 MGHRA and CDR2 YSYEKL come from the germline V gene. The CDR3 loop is CASSQDVGRVNEKLFF. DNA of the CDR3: TGCGCCAGCAGCCAAGATGTGGGGCGGGTTAATGAAAAACTGTTTTTT.

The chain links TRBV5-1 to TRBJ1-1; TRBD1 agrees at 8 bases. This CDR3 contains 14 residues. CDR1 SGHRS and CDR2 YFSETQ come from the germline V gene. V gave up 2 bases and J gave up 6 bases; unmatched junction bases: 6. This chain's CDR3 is CASSLRQGSAEAFF. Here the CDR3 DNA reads TGCGCCAGCAGCTTAAGACAGGGGTCGGCTGAAGCTTTCTTT.

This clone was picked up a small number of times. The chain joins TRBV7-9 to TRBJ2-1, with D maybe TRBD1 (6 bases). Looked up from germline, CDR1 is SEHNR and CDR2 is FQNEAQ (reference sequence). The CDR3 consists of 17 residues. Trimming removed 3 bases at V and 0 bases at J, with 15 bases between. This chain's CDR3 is CASSFKTGELSYNEQFF. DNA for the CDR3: TGTGCCAGCAGCTTCAAGACAGGAGAACTCTCCTACAATGAGCAGTTCTTC. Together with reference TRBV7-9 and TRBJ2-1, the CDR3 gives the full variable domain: DTGVSQNPRHKITKRGQNVTFRCDPISEHNRLYWYRQTLGQGPEFLTYFQNEAQLEKSRLLSDRFSAERPKGSFSTLEIQRTEQGDSAMYLCASSFKTGELSYNEQFFGPGTRLTVL.

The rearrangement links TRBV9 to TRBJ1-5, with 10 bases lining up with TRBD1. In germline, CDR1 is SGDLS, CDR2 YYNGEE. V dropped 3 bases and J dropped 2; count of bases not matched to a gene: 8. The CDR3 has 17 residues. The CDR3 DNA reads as TGTGCCAGCAGCGCTGGGGGGACAGGGGAGGGCAATCAGCCCCAGCATTTT. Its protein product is CASSAGGTGEGNQPQHF.

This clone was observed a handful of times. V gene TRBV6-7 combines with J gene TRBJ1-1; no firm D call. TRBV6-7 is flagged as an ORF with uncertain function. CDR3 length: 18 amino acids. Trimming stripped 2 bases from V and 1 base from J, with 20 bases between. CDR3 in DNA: TGTGCCAGCAGTTACCTCACCGGACCCAGGATGTCGAACACTGAAGCTTTCTTT. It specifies CASSYLTGPRMSNTEAFF.

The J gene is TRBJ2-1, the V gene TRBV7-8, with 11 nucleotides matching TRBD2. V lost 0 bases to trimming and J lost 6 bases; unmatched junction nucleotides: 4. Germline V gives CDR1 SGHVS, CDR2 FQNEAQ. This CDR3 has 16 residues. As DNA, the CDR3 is TGTGCCAGCAGCTTAGCCCTAGCGGGGGGTAGCAATGAGCAGTTCTTC. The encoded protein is CASSLALAGGSNEQFF.

In DNA, the CDR3 is TGCAGCGTTACCCCCGGGCGCTACAATGAGCAGTTCTTC. This codes for CSVTPGRYNEQFF. The chain uses TRBV29-1 and TRBJ2-1; D gene unclear. The germline V and J ends were trimmed by 5 bases and 3 bases, with 11 bases remaining between them. The CDR3 runs to 13 residues. CDR1 SQVTM and CDR2 ANQGSEA come from the germline V gene.

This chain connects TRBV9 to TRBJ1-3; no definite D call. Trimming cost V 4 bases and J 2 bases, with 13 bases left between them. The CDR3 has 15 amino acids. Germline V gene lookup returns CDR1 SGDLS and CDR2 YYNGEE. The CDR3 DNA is TGTGCCAGCAGCAAAGGGTTAATTACTGGAAACACCATATATTTT. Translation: CASSKGLITGNTIYF.

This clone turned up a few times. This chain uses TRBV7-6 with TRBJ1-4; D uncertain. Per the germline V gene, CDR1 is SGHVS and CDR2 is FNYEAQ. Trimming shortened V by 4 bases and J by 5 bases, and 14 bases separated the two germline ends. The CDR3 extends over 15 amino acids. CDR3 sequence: CASSSGVSKNEKLFF. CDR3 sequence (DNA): TGTGCCAGCAGCTCTGGAGTGTCAAAAAATGAAAAACTGTTTTTT. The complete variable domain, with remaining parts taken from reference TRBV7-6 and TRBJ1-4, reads GAGVSQSPRYKVTKRGQDVALRCDPISGHVSLYWYRQALGQGPEFLTYFNYEAQQDKSGLPNDRFSAERPEGSISTLTIQRTEQRDSAMYRCASSSGVSKNEKLFFGSGTQLSVL.

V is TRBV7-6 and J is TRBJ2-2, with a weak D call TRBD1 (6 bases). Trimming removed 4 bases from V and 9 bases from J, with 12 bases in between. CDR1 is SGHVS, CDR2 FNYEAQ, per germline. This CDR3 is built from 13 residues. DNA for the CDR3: TGTGCCAGCAGCTCCAATACAGGGAGGGAGCTGTTTTTT. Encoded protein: CASSSNTGRELFF.

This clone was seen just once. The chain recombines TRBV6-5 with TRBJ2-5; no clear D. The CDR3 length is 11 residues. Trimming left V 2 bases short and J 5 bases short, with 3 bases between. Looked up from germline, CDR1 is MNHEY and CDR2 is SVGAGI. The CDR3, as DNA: TGTGCCAGCAGTTACGGGGAGACCCAGTACTTC. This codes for CASSYGETQYF.

The CDR3 here is CASSFTNYEQYF. CDR3 bases: TGTGCCAGCAGTTTCACCAACTACGAGCAGTACTTC. The chain recombines TRBV28 with TRBJ2-7; D remains ambiguous. Trimming left V 3 bases short and J 3 bases short, with 6 bases between. Germline assignment: CDR1 MDHEN and CDR2 SYDVKM. The CDR3 runs to 12 residues.

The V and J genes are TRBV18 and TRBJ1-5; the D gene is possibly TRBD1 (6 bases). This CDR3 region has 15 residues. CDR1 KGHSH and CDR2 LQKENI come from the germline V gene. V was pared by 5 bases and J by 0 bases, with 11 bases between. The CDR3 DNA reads TGTGCCAGCTCAAGACAGGAGAGTAGCAATCAGCCCCAGCATTTT. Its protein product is CASSRQESSNQPQHF.

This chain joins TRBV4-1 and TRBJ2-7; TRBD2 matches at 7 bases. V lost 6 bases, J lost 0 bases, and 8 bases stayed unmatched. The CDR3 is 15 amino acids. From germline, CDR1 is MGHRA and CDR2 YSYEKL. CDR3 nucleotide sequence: TGCGCCAGCAGTCCGACTAGCCAAAGCTCCTACGAGCAGTACTTC. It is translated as CASSPTSQSSYEQYF.

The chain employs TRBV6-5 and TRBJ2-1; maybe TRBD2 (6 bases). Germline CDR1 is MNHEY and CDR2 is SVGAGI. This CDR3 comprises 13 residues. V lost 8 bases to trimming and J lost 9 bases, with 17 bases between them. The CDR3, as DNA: TGTGCCAGCCTGGGGACTGCCCCCGTTGAGCAGTTCTTC. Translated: CASLGTAPVEQFF.

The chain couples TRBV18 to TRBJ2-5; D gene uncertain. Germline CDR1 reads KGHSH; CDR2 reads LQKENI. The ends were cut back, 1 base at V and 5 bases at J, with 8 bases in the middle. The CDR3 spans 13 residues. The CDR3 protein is CASSPQNPETQYF. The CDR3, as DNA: TGTGCCAGCTCACCACAGAACCCGGAGACCCAGTACTTC.

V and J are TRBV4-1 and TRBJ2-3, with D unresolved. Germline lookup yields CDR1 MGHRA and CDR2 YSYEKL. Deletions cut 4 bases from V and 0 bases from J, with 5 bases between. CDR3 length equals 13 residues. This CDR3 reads CASSLVSTDTQYF. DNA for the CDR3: TGCGCCAGCAGCCTAGTGAGCACAGATACGCAGTATTTT.

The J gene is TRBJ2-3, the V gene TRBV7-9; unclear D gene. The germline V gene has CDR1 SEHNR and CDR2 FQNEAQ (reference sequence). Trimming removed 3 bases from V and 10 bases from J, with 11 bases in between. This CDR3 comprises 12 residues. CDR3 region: CASSLQTTAQYF. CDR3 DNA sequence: TGTGCCAGCAGCTTGCAAACAACTGCGCAGTATTTT.

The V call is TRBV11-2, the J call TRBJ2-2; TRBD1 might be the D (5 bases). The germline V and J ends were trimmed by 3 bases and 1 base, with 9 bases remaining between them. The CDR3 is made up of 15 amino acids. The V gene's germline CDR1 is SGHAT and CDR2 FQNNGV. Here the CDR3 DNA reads TGTGCCAGCAGCTTCACCGACAGGAACACCGGGGAGCTGTTTTTT. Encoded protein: CASSFTDRNTGELFF.

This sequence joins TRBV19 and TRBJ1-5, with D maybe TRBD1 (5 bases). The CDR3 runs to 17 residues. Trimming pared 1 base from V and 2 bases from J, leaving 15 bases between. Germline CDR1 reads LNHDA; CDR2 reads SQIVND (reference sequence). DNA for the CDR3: TGTGCCAGTAGTATAGGTGGGTTTAGGGGCGGCAATCAGCCCCAGCATTTT. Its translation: CASSIGGFRGGNQPQHF.

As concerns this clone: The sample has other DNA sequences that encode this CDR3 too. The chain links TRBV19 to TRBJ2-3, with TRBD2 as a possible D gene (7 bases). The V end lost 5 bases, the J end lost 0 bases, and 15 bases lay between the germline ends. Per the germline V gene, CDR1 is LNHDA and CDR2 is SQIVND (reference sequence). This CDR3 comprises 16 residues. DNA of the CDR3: TGTGCCAGTAGTGGCGGGGGACATCCGAGCACAGATACGCAGTATTTT. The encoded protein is CASSGGGHPSTDTQYF.

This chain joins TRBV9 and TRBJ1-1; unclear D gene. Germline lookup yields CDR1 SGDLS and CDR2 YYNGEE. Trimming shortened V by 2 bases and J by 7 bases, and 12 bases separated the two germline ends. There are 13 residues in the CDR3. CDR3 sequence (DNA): TGTGCCAGCAGCGTCGGGGTGGGCAGTGAAGCTTTCTTT. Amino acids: CASSVGVGSEAFF.

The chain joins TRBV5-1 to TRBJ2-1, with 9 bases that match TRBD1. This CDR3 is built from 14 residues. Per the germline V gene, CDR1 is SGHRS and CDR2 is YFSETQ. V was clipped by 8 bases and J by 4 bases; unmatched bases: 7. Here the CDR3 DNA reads TGCGCCAGTACAACAGGGGGCATTTACAATGAGCAGTTCTTC. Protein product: CASTTGGIYNEQFF.

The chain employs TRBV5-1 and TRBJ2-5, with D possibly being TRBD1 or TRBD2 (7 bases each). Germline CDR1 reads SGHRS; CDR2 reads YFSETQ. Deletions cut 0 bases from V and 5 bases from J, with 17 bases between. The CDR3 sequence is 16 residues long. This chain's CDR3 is CASSLAGYRGGETQYF. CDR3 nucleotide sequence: TGCGCCAGCAGCTTGGCGGGGTACAGGGGAGGGGAGACCCAGTACTTC.

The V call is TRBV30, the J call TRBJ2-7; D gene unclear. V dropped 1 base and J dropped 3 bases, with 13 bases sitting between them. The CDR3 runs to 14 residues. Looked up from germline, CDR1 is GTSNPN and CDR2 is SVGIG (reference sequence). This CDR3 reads CAWSARVKHYEQYF. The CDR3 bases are TGTGCCTGGAGTGCCCGGGTGAAACACTACGAGCAGTACTTC.